Below are 2 T cell receptor beta chains sequenced from a single sample in a study of siplizumab effects on memory and regulatory T cells. TCRdb keeps only in-frame clones here, not all; method: immunoSEQ multiplex PCR. The sample includes some 100,000 clones, 91% of them seen just once. Sequenced input: CD4+ T cells sorted from blood. The receptor set was obtained from a human donor in good health. Some clones in this sample may be carry-over from other donors' samples.

V gene TRBV5-8 combines with J gene TRBJ2-7; 7 bases map to TRBD1. The CDR3 has 12 residues. Germline CDR1 is SGHTS and CDR2 is YDEGEE. J lost 3 bases, V lost 4 bases, and 1 base had no gene match. CDR3 amino acids: CASSGDSYEQYF. CDR3 sequence (DNA): TGTGCCAGCAGCGGGGACAGCTACGAGCAGTACTTC.

This chain joins TRBV4-1 and TRBJ2-5, with D perhaps assigned TRBD1 or TRBD2 (5 bases each). Judging by the DNA end, TRBJ2-7 fits better; the J call may be wrong. Germline CDR1 MGHRA, CDR2 YSYEKL. The CDR3 totals 15 residues. The CDR3 spells CASSTTRKGSYEQYF. The CDR3 DNA is TGCGCCAGCAGCACAACCAGGAAGGGGAGCTACGAGCAGTACTTC.